This T cell receptor beta chain was retrieved from a study of T cell repertoires in cytomegalovirus infection. MiXCR, run by TCRdb on the reads, gives a single entry per CDR3 protein. The sample lists about 46,000 distinct CDR3 sequences, roughly 22% occurring once. The sample holds many counts of this clonotype. Its antigen remains unknown. Deletions cut 1 base from V and 2 bases from J, with 4 bases between. Germline V gene data show CDR1 as SGHRS and CDR2 as YFSETQ. The CDR3 is 12 amino acids. Sequencing was performed on PBMCs, sequenced either directly or after in vitro stimulation (not recorded which). The chain carries TRBV5-1 and TRBJ2-7, with D uncertain. The clonotype originates from a human donor in good health (CMV status not recorded). Some clones in this sample may be carry-over from other donors' samples. CDR3 sequence reads: CASSLFPYEQYF. In nucleotides, the CDR3 is TGCGCCAGCAGCTTGTTCCCCTACGAGCAGTACTTC.